The 3 T cell receptor beta chains presented below share a single source sample, sequenced in a study of blood T cell repertoires in COVID-19. Clones were sequenced by immunoSEQ multiplex PCR, and TCRdb holds only the in-frame ones, with some missing. The sample yields roughly 130,000 clones, roughly nine tenths seen once. Sequenced sample: peripheral blood. The receptor source for this set is a human donor with COVID-19, enrolled during active disease. The donor label of this sample is uncertain.

V gene TRBV6-5 combines with J gene TRBJ1-2, with 9 bases aligning to TRBD1. The CDR3 contains 15 residues. V lost 10 bases, J lost 0 bases, and 9 bases stayed unmatched. The germline V gene has CDR1 MNHEY and CDR2 SVGAGI. In DNA form, the CDR3 reads TGTGCCACCTGCCTCGGGACAGGGACTAACTATGGCTACACCTTC. Residues: CATCLGTGTNYGYTF.

Comment on this clone: A read error may produce the germline difference seen at one junction end. The rearrangement uses TRBV24-1 and TRBJ2-1, with 11 positions matching TRBD2. Germline V lookup: CDR1 KGHDR, CDR2 SFDVKD. The CDR3 totals 16 residues. DNA of the CDR3: TGTGCCACCACTGATAGCGGGAGGGCCATTGCCAATGAGCAGTTCTTC. Translation gives CATTDSGRAIANEQFF.

The gene calls are TRBV20-1 and TRBJ1-1, with a possible D match to TRBD1 (6 bases). V gave up 5 bases and J gave up 4 bases, with 8 bases separating them. This CDR3 is 11 amino acids long. The germline V gene has CDR1 DFQATT and CDR2 SNEGSKA (reference sequence). Written as DNA, the CDR3 is TGCAGTGCTGACAGGATCACTGAAGCTTTCTTT. It codes for CSADRITEAFF.